This T cell receptor beta chain is drawn from a study of T cells in Graves' hyperthyroidism and ophthalmopathy. Whole-study context: Peripheral blood was collected at initial diagnosis, before any treatment.

This clonotype has a handful of counts. There were TCR beta CDR3 regions amplified from RNA transcripts. Primed by the HTBI set, a first-round RT-PCR was run on the TCR CDR3. TCRdb recomputed calls from the multiplex PCR reads with MiXCR, one row per CDR3 protein. The sample holds 650,000 to 700,000 distinct CDR3 sequences; around 15% are singletons and the top ten take about a sixth. Trimming pared 0 bases from V and 3 bases from J, leaving 12 bases between. CDR1 and CDR2 from the germline V gene are PRHDT and FYEKMQ (reference sequence). The CDR3 loop spans 15 amino acids. Patients aged 18 to 65 had newly diagnosed hyperthyroidism that had lasted under 2 months.

The receptor was isolated from a man aged 50 to 59 with Graves' hyperthyroidism. The chain couples TRBV13 to TRBJ2-7; a weak D match, TRBD2 (5 bases). Sequencing was done on a sample of blood. The CDR3 bases are TGTGCCAGCAGCTTAGGTGCAGCGGTTATCTACGAGCAGTACTTC. Amino acids: CASSLGAAVIYEQYF.